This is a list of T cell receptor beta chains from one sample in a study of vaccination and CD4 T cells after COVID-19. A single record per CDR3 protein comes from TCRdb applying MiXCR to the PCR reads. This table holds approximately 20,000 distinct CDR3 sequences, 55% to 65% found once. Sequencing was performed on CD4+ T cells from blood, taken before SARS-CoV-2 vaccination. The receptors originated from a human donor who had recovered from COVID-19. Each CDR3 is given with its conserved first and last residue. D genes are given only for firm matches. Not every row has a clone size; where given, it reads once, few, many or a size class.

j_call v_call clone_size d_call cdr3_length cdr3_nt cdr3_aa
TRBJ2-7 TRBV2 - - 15 TGTGCCAGCAGTGAAGAGGCAGGGCTTGACGCCGAGCAGTACTTC CASSEEAGLDAEQYF
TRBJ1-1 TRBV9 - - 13 TGTGCCAGCAGCCGGACAGACGTCCCTGAAGCTTTCTTT CASSRTDVPEAFF
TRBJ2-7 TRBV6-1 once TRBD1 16 TGTGCCAGCAGTGCATATGCACAGGGGGCCTCCTACGAGCAGTACTTC CASSAYAQGASYEQYF
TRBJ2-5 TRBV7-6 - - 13 TGTGCCAGCAAGGACCGCCGCCAAGAGACCCAGTACTTC CASKDRRQETQYF
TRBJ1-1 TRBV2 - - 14 TGTGCCAGCAGCCGCGGCGGGGTGGGGACTGAAGCTTTCTTT CASSRGGVGTEAFF
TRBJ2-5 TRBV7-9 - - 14 TGTGCCAGCAGCTTAGTTCGGAACCAAGAGACCCAGTACTTC CASSLVRNQETQYF
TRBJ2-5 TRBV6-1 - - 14 TGTGCCAGCAGCGACAACGACCCGGTGGGGACCCAGTACTTC CASSDNDPVGTQYF
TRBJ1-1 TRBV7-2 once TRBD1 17 TGTGCCAGCAGCTTAAGGCCCTCGACAGGGAGGGACACTGAAGCTTTCTTT CASSLRPSTGRDTEAFF
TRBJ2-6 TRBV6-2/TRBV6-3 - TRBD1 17 TGTGCCAGCAGCCGGGGACAGGGAAATTCTAGGGCCAACGTCCTGACTTTC CASSRGQGNSRANVLTF
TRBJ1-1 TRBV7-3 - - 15 TGTGCCAGCAGCTTAAGCCCGGGCGTGGGGGCTGAAGCTTTCTTT CASSLSPGVGAEAFF